The 19 T cell receptor beta chains reported below all come from one sample, sequenced in a study of cytomegalovirus exposure and HLA in healthy donors. PCR amplification relied on 60 Vbeta primers (plus 13 Jbeta primers). Profiling relied on immunoSEQ multiplex PCR, and the TCRdb table lists in-frame clones only, not all of them. The repertoire consists of around 50,000 clones, with around 62% occurring once and the leading ten covering over 9.5%. The sample comprised PBMCs. The receptors shown here come from a human donor in good health.

V is TRBV15 and J is TRBJ2-2, with 9 bases identical to TRBD2. This CDR3 has 15 residues. Looked up from germline, CDR1 is LNHNV and CDR2 is YYDKDF (reference sequence). V was pared by 1 base and J by 5 bases, with 2 bases of the junction left unmatched. The CDR3 protein is CATSRVRGGTGELFF. The CDR3 nucleotides are TGTGCCACCAGCAGAGTGCGGGGGGGTACCGGGGAGCTGTTTTTT.

The V and J genes are TRBV5-1 and TRBJ2-5, with 8 bases aligning to TRBD1. Losses at the gene ends were 4 bases for V and 7 bases for J; bases not matched to a gene: 9. The CDR3 runs to 14 residues. CDR1 SGHRS and CDR2 YFSETQ come from the germline V gene. In DNA form, the CDR3 reads TGCGCCAGCAGCCAACAGGGGGATTTAGGGACCCAGTACTTC. This sequence encodes CASSQQGDLGTQYF.

The V and J genes are TRBV19 and TRBJ2-1, with D possibly TRBD2 on 5 matching bases. The germline CDR1 and CDR2 sequences are LNHDA and SQIVND (reference sequence). The germline V and J ends were trimmed by 6 bases and 9 bases, with 12 bases remaining between them. This CDR3 is 12 amino acids long. CDR3 nucleotide sequence: TGTGCCAGTAGCCTCGTGGGGAGTGAGCAGTTCTTC. It specifies CASSLVGSEQFF.

For this clone: At one boundary the junction diverges from the germline segment, which might be a read error. The chain recombines TRBV10-3 with TRBJ1-2; D is ambiguous. CDR1 is ENHRY, CDR2 SYGVKD, per germline. This CDR3 contains 13 residues. CDR3 amino acids: CAISNKKDYGYPF. The CDR3 DNA reads as TGTGCCATCAGCAACAAGAAAGACTATGGCTACCCCTTC.

The chain combines TRBV21-1 with TRBJ1-4; the table's D call of TRBD1 was not tested on the DNA. TRBV21-1 corresponds to a pseudogene. The CDR3 totals 21 residues. This chain's CDR3 is CASSLRQGGQIVCKDWRQRFF. CDR3 DNA sequence: TGTGCCAGCAGCTTACGACAGGGAGGTCAGATCGTATGTAAAGATTGGAGGCAGCGGTTTTTT.

The CDR3 sequence: CASIGTGGDQPQHF. The CDR3 DNA reads TGTGCCAGCATTGGGACGGGAGGAGATCAGCCCCAGCATTTT. The chain couples TRBV6-1 to TRBJ1-5, with a tentative D call TRBD1 (5 bases). The V gene lost 7 bases and the J gene lost 5 bases, with 15 bases spanning the gap. CDR1 and CDR2 from the germline V gene are MNHNS and SASEGT. The CDR3 consists of 14 residues.

This clone was counted between two and nine times. The chain couples TRBV19 to TRBJ1-2, with D unclear. Germline V CDR1 and CDR2: LNHDA, SQIVND (reference sequence). CDR3 length: 13 residues. Trimming pared 5 bases from V and 8 bases from J, leaving 15 bases between. In DNA, the CDR3 is TGTGCCAGTAGTTCCCCCCGATCTAGGGGCTACACCTTC. Residues: CASSSPRSRGYTF.

This clone was seen a handful of times. The rearrangement joins TRBV4-1 to TRBJ2-1, with 15 nucleotides matching TRBD2. Germline trimming cut 4 bases from V and 0 bases from J; bases unmatched to any gene: 10. The CDR3 consists of 20 residues. Germline V CDR1 and CDR2: MGHRA, YSYEKL. CDR3 loop: CASSRLRTSGGASSYNEQFF. The CDR3 coding sequence is TGCGCCAGCAGCCGACTCAGGACTAGCGGGGGGGCCAGCTCCTACAATGAGCAGTTCTTC.

V and J are TRBV14 and TRBJ2-5; 13 bases match TRBD2. The CDR3 covers 15 residues. V lost 4 bases, J lost 4 bases, and 3 bases stayed unmatched. Germline-derived CDR1 and CDR2 are SGHDN and FVKESK. The CDR3 is CASSLGTSGAETQYF. The CDR3 coding sequence is TGTGCCAGCAGCCTTGGGACTAGCGGGGCAGAGACCCAGTACTTC.

This chain connects TRBV5-1 to TRBJ1-2, with D tentatively TRBD1 (5 bases). The CDR3 covers 13 residues. Germline CDR1 is SGHRS and CDR2 is YFSETQ. Trimming stripped 2 bases from V and 8 bases from J, with 13 bases between. This CDR3 reads CASSFQGFEGYTF. The CDR3 DNA is TGCGCCAGCAGCTTTCAGGGTTTTGAAGGCTACACCTTC.

This chain links TRBV18 with TRBJ2-5; 7 bases are a match to TRBD1. Judging by the DNA end, TRBJ2-7 fits better; the J call may be wrong. The CDR3 runs to 13 residues. Germline CDR1 KGHSH, CDR2 LQKENI. Written as DNA, the CDR3 is TGTGCCAGCTCCCGGGACAGAGCCTACGAGCAGTACTTC. Translating gives CASSRDRAYEQYF.

CDR3 coding DNA: TGTGCCAGCAGGAGGTCCACGACAGATACGCAGTATTTT. It specifies CASRRSTTDTQYF. V usage is TRBV5-4 and J usage is TRBJ2-3; D gene unclear. Trimming pared 5 bases from V and 3 bases from J, leaving 10 bases between. CDR3 size: 13 residues. The germline gives CDR1 SGHNT, CDR2 YYREEE (reference sequence).

The V and J genes are TRBV29-1 and TRBJ2-7, with a weak D call TRBD2 (5 bases). The CDR3 is 12 amino acids. Trimming removed 7 bases from V and 5 bases from J, with 15 bases in between. Germline V lookup: CDR1 SQVTM, CDR2 ANQGSEA. CDR3 sequence (DNA): TGCAGCGCGACCAGGCTCGGGGACGAGCAGTACTTC. It specifies CSATRLGDEQYF.

The J gene is TRBJ2-3, the V gene TRBV6-5; TRBD2 is a possible D gene (6 bases). CDR3 length: 15 amino acids. Germline CDR1 reads MNHEY; CDR2 reads SVGAGI. V lost 2 bases, J lost 1 base, and 10 bases lay in between. This CDR3 is CASSYGLAGTDTQYF. In DNA, the CDR3 is TGTGCCAGCAGTTACGGTTTAGCGGGCACAGATACGCAGTATTTT.

This chain uses TRBV30 with TRBJ1-5; 8 bases map to TRBD1. J gave up 1 base and V 3 bases, and 5 bases lay outside the gene matches. CDR1 and CDR2 from the germline V gene are GTSNPN and SVGIG (reference sequence). The CDR3 has 15 residues. CDR3 coding DNA: TGTGCCTGGAGGTCAGACAGGGGAAGCAATCAGCCCCAGCATTTT. Its translation: CAWRSDRGSNQPQHF.

This clone was counted a few times. The V gene is TRBV19, the J gene TRBJ2-3, with D possibly being TRBD2 (5 bases). The CDR3 contains 15 residues. Germline lookup yields CDR1 LNHDA and CDR2 SQIVND (reference sequence). Deletions cut 2 bases from V and 0 bases from J, with 9 bases between. The CDR3 region is CASSIRGFSTDTQYF. In DNA, the CDR3 is TGTGCCAGTAGTATACGGGGATTTAGCACAGATACGCAGTATTTT.

V is TRBV10-3 and J is TRBJ2-5; 12 bases map to TRBD2. Germline V gene lookup returns CDR1 ENHRY and CDR2 SYGVKD. CDR3 length: 18 amino acids. Trimming removed 4 bases from V and 1 base from J; junction bases left unmatched: 10. The CDR3 DNA sequence: TGTGCCATCAGTGGCGCTAGCGGGGGGGTTTGGGGCCAAGAGACCCAGTACTTC. Encoded protein: CAISGASGGVWGQETQYF.

The rearrangement joins TRBV15 to TRBJ1-5, with D hard to call. V was trimmed by 0 bases and J by 5 bases, leaving 11 bases between them. The CDR3 extends over 15 amino acids. Germline V gene lookup returns CDR1 LNHNV and CDR2 YYDKDF (reference sequence). CDR3 DNA sequence: TGTGCCACCAGCAGAGATCAGGAAAGGCATCAGCCCCAGCATTTT. Protein: CATSRDQERHQPQHF. Together with reference TRBV15 and TRBJ1-5, the CDR3 gives the full variable domain: DAMVIQNPRYQVTQFGKPVTLSCSQTLNHNVMYWYQQKSSQAPKLLFHYYDKDFNNEADTPDNFQSRRPNTSFCFLDIRSPGLGDTAMYLCATSRDQERHQPQHFGDGTRLSIL.

Here the CDR3 reads CAWSVQDGYTF. As DNA, the CDR3 is TGTGCCTGGAGTGTACAGGATGGCTACACCTTC. The chain joins TRBV30 to TRBJ1-2; possible D gene TRBD1, 5 bases. Per germline, CDR1 GTSNPN and CDR2 SVGIG (reference sequence). Trimming pared 0 bases from V and 6 bases from J, leaving 5 bases between. The CDR3 extends over 11 amino acids.